This T cell receptor beta chain emerged from a study of control samples from healthy donors and cancer patients. The V end was cut by 3 bases, the J end by 5 bases, with 8 bases between. The CDR3 length is 13 residues. Per the germline V gene, CDR1 is KGHSH and CDR2 is LQKENI. Method: immunoSEQ multiplex PCR; TCRdb's copy keeps in-frame clones and lacks some. Of 75,000 to 95,000 clones in the sample, 70% to 90% are singletons; the top ten hold around 5.7%. The source of this sequence is a woman aged 50 to 60 in good health. Sequenced sample: blood. The genes are TRBV18 and TRBJ2-4, with D hard to call. The DNA for the CDR3 is TGTGCCAGCTCACCCCTTACAGAAAACATTCAGTACTTC. It translates to CASSPLTENIQYF. The complete variable domain, with remaining parts taken from reference TRBV18 and TRBJ2-4, reads NAGVMQNPRHLVRRRGQEARLRCSPMKGHSHVYWYRQLPEEGLKFMVYLQKENIIDESGMPKERFSAEFPKEGPSILRIQQVVRGDSAAYFCASSPLTENIQYFGAGTRLSVL.